This TCR beta chain came from a study of T cells in Graves' hyperthyroidism and ophthalmopathy. About this clonotype: Its specificity is unknown.

Losses at the gene ends were 3 bases for V and 2 bases for J; bases not matched to a gene: 5. The CDR3 has 16 amino acids. Germline V gene sequence: CDR1 DFQATT, CDR2 SNEGSKA (reference sequence). Study-wide results and limits: Most expanded thyroid clonotypes above 0.001 recurred in blood.

Amplification of TCR beta CDR3 regions was performed using RNA transcripts as template. With the HTBI primer set, the TCR CDR3 went through a first round of RT-PCR. TCRdb reprocessed the multiplex PCR reads via MiXCR and lists one record per CDR3 protein. The sample yields about 260,000 distinct CDR3 sequences, approximately 16% seen once. This receptor was obtained from a woman aged 18-29 years with Graves' ophthalmopathy. Input material: blood. This rearrangement joins TRBV20-1 to TRBJ2-1; 12 positions agree with TRBD2. The CDR3 region has the DNA TGCAGTGCTAGTTCGGCTAGCGGGAGGGCCTACAATGAGCAGTTCTTC. Its protein product is CSASSASGRAYNEQFF.